The 13 T cell receptor beta chains below come from one sample, sequenced in a study of CD8+ T cells in alopecia areata. The sequencing template was cDNA reverse transcribed from extracted RNA. Sequencing was performed with immunoSEQ multiplex PCR; in TCRdb, only in-frame clones are kept and a portion is missing. The sample carries nearly 200,000 clones, 58% recorded once. Treatment defined: oral pan-JAK inhibitor, 5-10 mg twice daily. Sequencing was performed on CD4+ T cells sorted from blood, taken at week 24, from a patient treated with tofacitinib. These receptors all come from a human donor with alopecia areata.

CDR3 DNA: TGCGCCAGCAGCCATCGCGGGGACTCTGGGGCCAACGTCCTGACTTTC. It specifies CASSHRGDSGANVLTF. The J gene is TRBJ2-6, the V gene TRBV5-1; possible D gene TRBD2, 6 bases. V lost 4 bases to trimming and J lost 0 bases, with 11 bases between them. Germline-derived CDR1 and CDR2 are SGHRS and YFSETQ. CDR3 size: 16 residues.

The sample holds a few counts of this clone. The chain has TRBV5-1 and TRBJ2-1; TRBD2 is a possible D gene (6 bases). The CDR3 contains 14 residues. CDR1 and CDR2 from the germline V gene are SGHRS and YFSETQ. V dropped 3 bases and J dropped 0 bases, with 7 bases sitting between them. The CDR3 DNA reads TGCGCCAGCAGCTACGGGAGCTCCTACAATGAGCAGTTCTTC. Its protein product is CASSYGSSYNEQFF.

The rearrangement joins TRBV7-2 to TRBJ2-6; TRBD2 aligns across 10 bases. Germline assignment: CDR1 SGHTA and CDR2 FQGNSA. Losses at the gene ends were 4 bases for V and 3 bases for J; bases not matched to a gene: 9. The CDR3 is 18 residues long. The CDR3 protein is CASSSPSGGAFGANVLTF. CDR3 nucleotides: TGTGCCAGCAGCTCCCCCAGCGGGGGGGCCTTTGGGGCCAACGTCCTGACTTTC.

The chain has TRBV14 and TRBJ1-2; D possibly corresponds to TRBD1 (5 bases). This CDR3 comprises 14 residues. The V gene's germline CDR1 is SGHDN and CDR2 FVKESK. Trimming shortened V by 1 base and J by 4 bases, and 10 bases separated the two germline ends. CDR3 sequence (DNA): TGTGCCAGCAGCCAAGTGAGAGGGGCCTATGGCTACACCTTC. Amino acid sequence: CASSQVRGAYGYTF.

The sample holds a few counts of this clone. The J gene is TRBJ2-3, the V gene TRBV7-2; 8 bases are shared with TRBD2. The CDR3 totals 16 residues. Looked up from germline, CDR1 is SGHTA and CDR2 is FQGNSA. The J segment lost 8 bases and the V segment lost 1 base, leaving 11 bases of the junction unmatched. The CDR3 nucleotides are TGTGCCAGCAGCTTAGTTCCGGCGGGGGGAACCGTTACGCAGTATTTT. Its protein is CASSLVPAGGTVTQYF.

The chain joins TRBV29-1 to TRBJ2-1; D ambiguous. CDR1 and CDR2 (germline): SQVTM, ANQGSEA. The CDR3 sequence is 13 residues long. V was cut by 7 bases and J by 2 bases, with 12 bases left in between. CDR3 in amino acids: CSGGVGTYNEQFF. Written as DNA, the CDR3 is TGCAGCGGTGGTGTGGGGACCTACAATGAGCAGTTCTTC.

J is TRBJ2-5 and V is TRBV30; D remains ambiguous. V gave up 0 bases and J gave up 1 base, with 6 bases separating them. Germline CDR1 GTSNPN, CDR2 SVGIG (reference sequence). There are 13 residues in the CDR3. The CDR3 is CAWSVKGQETQYF. For the CDR3, the DNA is TGTGCCTGGAGTGTTAAGGGCCAAGAGACCCAGTACTTC.

This clone was found a few times. The chain carries TRBV6-1 and TRBJ1-5, with unresolved D. The CDR3 is made up of 12 amino acids. Per germline, CDR1 MNHNS and CDR2 SASEGT. V lost 10 bases and J 6 bases, leaving 13 bases between the germline ends. The CDR3 DNA is TGTGCCACCCGGAGTGAAGGTCAGCCCCAGCATTTT. Protein product: CATRSEGQPQHF.

This clone was seen a few times. This sequence joins TRBV2 and TRBJ1-4; 10 bases align to TRBD1. Per the germline V gene, CDR1 is SNHLY and CDR2 is FYNNEI. This CDR3 has 15 residues. V was pared by 6 bases and J by 8 bases, with 9 bases of the junction left unmatched. CDR3: CASREDRGNEEKLFF. CDR3 in DNA: TGTGCCAGCAGAGAGGACAGGGGGAACGAGGAAAAACTGTTTTTT.

The V gene is TRBV27, the J gene TRBJ2-7; a weak D match, TRBD1 (5 bases). The germline CDR1 and CDR2 sequences are MNHEY and SMNVEV (reference sequence). The CDR3 consists of 14 residues. Between the trimmed V and J ends, which lost 3 bases and 3 bases, there was a span of 12 bases. The CDR3 sequence: CASSLWSQGYEQYF. CDR3 nucleotides: TGTGCCAGCAGTTTGTGGTCCCAGGGCTACGAGCAGTACTTC.

V and J are TRBV29-1 and TRBJ1-1; D possibly corresponds to TRBD1 (6 bases). The CDR3 consists of 14 residues. Deletions cut 6 bases from V and 1 base from J, with 15 bases between. CDR1 and CDR2 from the germline V gene are SQVTM and ANQGSEA. Here the CDR3 DNA reads TGCAGCGTCCGAAGGGGGTTAGGGAACACTGAAGCTTTCTTT. Translating gives CSVRRGLGNTEAFF.

The chain is built from TRBV29-1 and TRBJ1-2; D ambiguous. The CDR3 sequence is 13 residues long. With 1 base removed from V and 7 bases from J, the gap between germline ends came to 13 bases. The germline V gene encodes CDR1 SQVTM and CDR2 ANQGSEA. The CDR3 nucleotides read TGCAGCGTTGAAGTAAGACATACGGGTGGCTACACCTTC. It yields the protein CSVEVRHTGGYTF.

This clone has a handful of counts. The J gene is TRBJ2-6, the V gene TRBV21-1; TRBD1 is the table's D call, not checked against the DNA. TRBV21-1 is a listed pseudogene. The CDR3 contains 16 residues. CDR3 in amino acids: CASSKEDRGGANVLTF. CDR3 nucleotides: TGTGCCAGCAGCAAAGAGGACAGGGGTGGGGCCAACGTCCTGACTTTC.